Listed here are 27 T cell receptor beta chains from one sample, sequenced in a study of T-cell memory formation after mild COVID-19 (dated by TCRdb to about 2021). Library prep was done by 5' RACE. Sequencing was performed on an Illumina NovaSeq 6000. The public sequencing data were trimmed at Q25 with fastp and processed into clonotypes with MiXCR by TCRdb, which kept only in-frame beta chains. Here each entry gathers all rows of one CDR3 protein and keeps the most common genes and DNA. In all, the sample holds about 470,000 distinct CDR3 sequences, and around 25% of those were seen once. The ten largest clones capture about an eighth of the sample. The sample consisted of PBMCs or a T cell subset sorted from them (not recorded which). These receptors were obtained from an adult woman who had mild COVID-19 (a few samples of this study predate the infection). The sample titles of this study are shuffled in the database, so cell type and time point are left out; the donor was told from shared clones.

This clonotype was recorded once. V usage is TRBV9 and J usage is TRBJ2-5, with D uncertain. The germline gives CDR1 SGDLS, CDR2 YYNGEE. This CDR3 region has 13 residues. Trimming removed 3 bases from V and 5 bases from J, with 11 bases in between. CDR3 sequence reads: CASSGPLTETQYF. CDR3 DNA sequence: TGTGCCAGCAGCGGCCCGCTTACGGAGACCCAGTACTTC. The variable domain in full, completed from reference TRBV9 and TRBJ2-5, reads DSGVTQTPKHLITATGQRVTLRCSPRSGDLSVYWYQQSLDQGLQFLIQYYNGEERAKGNILERFSAQQFPDLHSELNLSSLELGDSALYFCASSGPLTETQYFGPGTRLLVL.

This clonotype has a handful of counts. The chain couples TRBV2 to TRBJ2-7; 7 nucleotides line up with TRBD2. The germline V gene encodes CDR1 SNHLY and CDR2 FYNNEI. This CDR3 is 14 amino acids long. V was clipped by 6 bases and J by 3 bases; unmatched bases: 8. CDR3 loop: CASRGSGAHYEQYF. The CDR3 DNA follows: TGTGCCAGCAGGGGGAGCGGGGCCCACTACGAGCAGTACTTC.

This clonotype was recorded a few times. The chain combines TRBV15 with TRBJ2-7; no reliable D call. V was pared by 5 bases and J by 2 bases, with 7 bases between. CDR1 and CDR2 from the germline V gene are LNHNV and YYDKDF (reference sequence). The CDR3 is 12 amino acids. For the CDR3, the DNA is TGTGCCACCAGCCAACAGACCTACGAGCAGTACTTC. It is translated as CATSQQTYEQYF.

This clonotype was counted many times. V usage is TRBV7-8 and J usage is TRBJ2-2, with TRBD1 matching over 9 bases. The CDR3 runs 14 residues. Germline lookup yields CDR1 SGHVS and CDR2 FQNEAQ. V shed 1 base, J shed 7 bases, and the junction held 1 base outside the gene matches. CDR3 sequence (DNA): TGTGCCAGCAGCTTAGGGACAGGGGACGGGGAGCTGTTTTTT. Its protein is CASSLGTGDGELFF.

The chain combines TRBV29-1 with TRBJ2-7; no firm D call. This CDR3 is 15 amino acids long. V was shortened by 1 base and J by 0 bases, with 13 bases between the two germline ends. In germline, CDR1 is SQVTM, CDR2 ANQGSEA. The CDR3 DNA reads TGCAGCGTTGAAGGAAAGGACGGAGTCTCCTACGAGCAGTACTTC. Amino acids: CSVEGKDGVSYEQYF.

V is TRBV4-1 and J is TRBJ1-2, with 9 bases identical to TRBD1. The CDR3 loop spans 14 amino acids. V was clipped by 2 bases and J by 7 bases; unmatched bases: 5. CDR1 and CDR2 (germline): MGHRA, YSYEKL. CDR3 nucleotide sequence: TGCGCCAGCAGCCAACCTGGACAGGGGCCTGGCTACACCTTC. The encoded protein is CASSQPGQGPGYTF.

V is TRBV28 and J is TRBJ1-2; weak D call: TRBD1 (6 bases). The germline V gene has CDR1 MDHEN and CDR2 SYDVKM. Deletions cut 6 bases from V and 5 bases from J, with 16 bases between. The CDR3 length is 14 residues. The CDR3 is CASSGWDTYYGYTF. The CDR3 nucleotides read TGTGCCAGCAGCGGGTGGGACACTTATTATGGCTACACCTTC.

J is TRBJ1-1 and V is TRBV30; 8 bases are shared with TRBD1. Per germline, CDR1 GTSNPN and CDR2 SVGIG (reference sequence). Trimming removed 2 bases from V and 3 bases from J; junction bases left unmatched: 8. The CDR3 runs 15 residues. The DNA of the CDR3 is TGTGCCTGGAGTACCCAGTACAGGGGGGACACTGAAGCTTTCTTT. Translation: CAWSTQYRGDTEAFF.

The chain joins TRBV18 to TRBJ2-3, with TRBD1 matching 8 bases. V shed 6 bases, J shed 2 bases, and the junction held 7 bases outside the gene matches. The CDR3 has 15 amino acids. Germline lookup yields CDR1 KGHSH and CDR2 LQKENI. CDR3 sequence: CASSRGQVSTDTQYF. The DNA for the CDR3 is TGTGCCAGCTCGCGGGGACAGGTCTCCACAGATACGCAGTATTTT.

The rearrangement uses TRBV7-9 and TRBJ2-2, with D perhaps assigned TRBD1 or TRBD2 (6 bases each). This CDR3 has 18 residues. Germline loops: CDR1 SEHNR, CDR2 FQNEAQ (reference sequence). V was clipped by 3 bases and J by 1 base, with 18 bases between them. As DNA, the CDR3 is TGTGCCAGCAGCTTGCTCTCCTGGGGGGCCCAGAACACCGGGGAGCTGTTTTTT. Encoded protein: CASSLLSWGAQNTGELFF.

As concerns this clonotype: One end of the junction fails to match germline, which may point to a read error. The CDR3 nucleotides read TGTGCCAGCAGTTATCTCCCCGGGACCGGAAACTTC. Translation: CASSYLPGTGNF. The chain employs TRBV6-2 or TRBV6-3 and TRBJ1-2; D possibly corresponds to TRBD1 (5 bases). The CDR3 is 12 amino acids. Germline lookup yields CDR1 MNHEY and CDR2 SVGEGT.

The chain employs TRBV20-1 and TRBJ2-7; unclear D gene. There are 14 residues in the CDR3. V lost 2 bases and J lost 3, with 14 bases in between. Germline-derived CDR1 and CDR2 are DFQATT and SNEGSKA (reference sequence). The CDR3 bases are TGCAGTGCTAGAAAGGATCCAAGGAGCTACGAGCAGTACTTC. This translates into CSARKDPRSYEQYF.

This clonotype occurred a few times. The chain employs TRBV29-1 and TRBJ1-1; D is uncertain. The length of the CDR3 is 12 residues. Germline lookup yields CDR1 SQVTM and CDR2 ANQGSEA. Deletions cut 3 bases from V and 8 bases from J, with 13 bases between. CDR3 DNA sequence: TGCAGCGTTGAGGTACAGACAAAGGAAGCTTTCTTT. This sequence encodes CSVEVQTKEAFF.

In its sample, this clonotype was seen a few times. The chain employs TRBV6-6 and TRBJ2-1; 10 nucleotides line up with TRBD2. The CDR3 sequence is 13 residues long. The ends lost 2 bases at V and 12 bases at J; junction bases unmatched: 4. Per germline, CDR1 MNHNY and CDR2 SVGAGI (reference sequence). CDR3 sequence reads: CASSYVLAGVQFF. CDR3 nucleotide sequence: TGTGCCAGCAGTTACGTCCTAGCGGGGGTGCAGTTCTTC.

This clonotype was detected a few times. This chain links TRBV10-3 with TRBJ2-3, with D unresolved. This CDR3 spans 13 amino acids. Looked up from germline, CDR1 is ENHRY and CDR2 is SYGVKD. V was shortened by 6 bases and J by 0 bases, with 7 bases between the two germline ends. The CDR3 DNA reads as TGTGCCATCAGGGACGGAAGCACAGATACGCAGTATTTT. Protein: CAIRDGSTDTQYF.

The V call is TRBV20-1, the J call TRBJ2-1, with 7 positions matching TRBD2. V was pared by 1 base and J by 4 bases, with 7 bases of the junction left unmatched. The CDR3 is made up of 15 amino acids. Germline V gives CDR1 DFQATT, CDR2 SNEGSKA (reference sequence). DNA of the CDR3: TGCAGTGCTAGAGGCCTGAGGGAGGGGTACAATGAGCAGTTCTTC. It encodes CSARGLREGYNEQFF.

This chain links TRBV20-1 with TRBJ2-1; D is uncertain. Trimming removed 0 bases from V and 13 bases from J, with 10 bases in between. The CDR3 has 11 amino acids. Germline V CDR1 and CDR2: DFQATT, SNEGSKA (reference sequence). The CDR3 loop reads CSARDYPGQFF. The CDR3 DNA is TGCAGTGCTAGAGATTATCCAGGCCAGTTCTTC.

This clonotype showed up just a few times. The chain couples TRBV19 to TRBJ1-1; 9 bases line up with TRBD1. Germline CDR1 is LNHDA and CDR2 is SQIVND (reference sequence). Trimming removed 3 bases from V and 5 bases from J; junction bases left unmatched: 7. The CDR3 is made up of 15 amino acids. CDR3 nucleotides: TGTGCCAGTAGTATTACCGGGACAGGGCGGACTGAAGCTTTCTTT. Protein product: CASSITGTGRTEAFF.

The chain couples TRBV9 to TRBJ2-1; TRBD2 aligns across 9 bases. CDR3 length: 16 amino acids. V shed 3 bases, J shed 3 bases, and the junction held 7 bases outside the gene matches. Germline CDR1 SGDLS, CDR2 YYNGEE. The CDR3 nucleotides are TGTGCCAGCAGCGCCTCGACTAGCGGAATCTACAATGAGCAGTTCTTC. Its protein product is CASSASTSGIYNEQFF.

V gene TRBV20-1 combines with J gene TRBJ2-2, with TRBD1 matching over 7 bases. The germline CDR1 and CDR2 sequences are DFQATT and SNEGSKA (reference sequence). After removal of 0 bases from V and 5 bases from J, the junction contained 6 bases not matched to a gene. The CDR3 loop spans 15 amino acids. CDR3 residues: CSARDPGTETGELFF. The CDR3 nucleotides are TGCAGTGCTAGAGACCCCGGGACAGAGACCGGGGAGCTGTTTTTT.

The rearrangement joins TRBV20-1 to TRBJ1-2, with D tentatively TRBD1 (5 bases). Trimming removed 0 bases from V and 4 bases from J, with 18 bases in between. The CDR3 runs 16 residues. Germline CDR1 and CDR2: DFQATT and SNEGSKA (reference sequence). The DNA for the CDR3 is TGCAGTGCTAGAGAGGGGAATACGGGACGGGTCTATGGCTACACCTTC. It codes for CSAREGNTGRVYGYTF.

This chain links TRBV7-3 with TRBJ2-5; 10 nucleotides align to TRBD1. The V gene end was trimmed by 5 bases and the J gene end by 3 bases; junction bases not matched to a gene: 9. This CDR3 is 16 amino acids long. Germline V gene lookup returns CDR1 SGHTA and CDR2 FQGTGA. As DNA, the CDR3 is TGTGCCAGCAGCGAGACCGGGACAGGGGTTAAAGAGACCCAGTACTTC. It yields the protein CASSETGTGVKETQYF.

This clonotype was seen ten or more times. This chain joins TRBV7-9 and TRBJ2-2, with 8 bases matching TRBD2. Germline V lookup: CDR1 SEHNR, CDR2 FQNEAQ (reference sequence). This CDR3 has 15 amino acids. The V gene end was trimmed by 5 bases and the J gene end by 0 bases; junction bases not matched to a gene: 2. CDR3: CASSRSGANTGELFF. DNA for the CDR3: TGTGCCAGCAGCCGTAGCGGGGCGAACACCGGGGAGCTGTTTTTT.

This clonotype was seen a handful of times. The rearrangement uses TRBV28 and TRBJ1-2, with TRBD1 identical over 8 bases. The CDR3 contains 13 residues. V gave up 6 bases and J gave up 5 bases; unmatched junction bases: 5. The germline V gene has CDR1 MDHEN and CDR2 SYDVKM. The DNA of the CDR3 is TGTGCCAGCAGAGGACAGGGACGGTATGGCTACACCTTC. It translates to CASRGQGRYGYTF.

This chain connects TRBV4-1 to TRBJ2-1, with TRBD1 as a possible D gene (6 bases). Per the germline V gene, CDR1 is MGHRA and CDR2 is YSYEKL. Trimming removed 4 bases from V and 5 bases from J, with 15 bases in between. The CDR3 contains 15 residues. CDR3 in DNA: TGCGCCAGCAGCCGGAGGCCGGGACATAACAATGAGCAGTTCTTC. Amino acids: CASSRRPGHNNEQFF.

The chain's CDR3 is CSAPDSGSFTDTQYF. CDR3 sequence (DNA): TGCAGTGCTCCCGATAGCGGGAGTTTCACAGATACGCAGTATTTT. The V gene is TRBV20-1, the J gene TRBJ2-3, with 9 bases lining up with TRBD2. Losses at the gene ends were 5 bases for V and 2 bases for J; bases not matched to a gene: 8. This CDR3 contains 15 residues. Per the germline V gene, CDR1 is DFQATT and CDR2 is SNEGSKA (reference sequence).

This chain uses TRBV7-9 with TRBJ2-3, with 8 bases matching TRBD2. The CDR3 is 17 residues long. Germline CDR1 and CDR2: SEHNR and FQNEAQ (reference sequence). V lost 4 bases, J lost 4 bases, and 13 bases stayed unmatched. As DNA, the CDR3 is TGTGCCAGCAGCTCCCGAACGTCAAGCGGGAGCCCAGATACGCAGTATTTT. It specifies CASSSRTSSGSPDTQYF.